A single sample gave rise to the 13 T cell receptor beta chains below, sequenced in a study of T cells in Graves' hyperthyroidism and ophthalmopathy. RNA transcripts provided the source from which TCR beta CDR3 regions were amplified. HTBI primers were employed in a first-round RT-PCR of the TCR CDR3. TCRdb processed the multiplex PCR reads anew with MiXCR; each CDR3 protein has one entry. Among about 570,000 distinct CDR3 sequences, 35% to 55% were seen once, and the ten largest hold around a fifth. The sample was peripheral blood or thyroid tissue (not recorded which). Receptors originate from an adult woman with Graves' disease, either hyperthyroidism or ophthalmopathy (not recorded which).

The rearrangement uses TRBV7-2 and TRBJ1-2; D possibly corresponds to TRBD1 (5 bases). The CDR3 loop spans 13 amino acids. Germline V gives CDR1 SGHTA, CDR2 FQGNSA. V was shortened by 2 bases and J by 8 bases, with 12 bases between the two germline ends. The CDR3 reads CASSLPGRAGYTF. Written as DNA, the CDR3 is TGTGCCAGCAGCTTACCGGGCAGGGCCGGCTACACCTTC.

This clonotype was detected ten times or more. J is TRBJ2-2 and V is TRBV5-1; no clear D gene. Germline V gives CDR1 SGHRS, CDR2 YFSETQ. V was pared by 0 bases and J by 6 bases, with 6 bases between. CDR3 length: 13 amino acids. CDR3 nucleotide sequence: TGCGCCAGCAGCTTGGAACTCGCCGGGGAGCTGTTTTTT. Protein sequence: CASSLELAGELFF.

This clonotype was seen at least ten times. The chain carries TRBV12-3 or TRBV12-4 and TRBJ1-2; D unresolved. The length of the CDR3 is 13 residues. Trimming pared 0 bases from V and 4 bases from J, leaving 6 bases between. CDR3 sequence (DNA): TGTGCCAGCAGTTTAGCGCGCATCTATGGCTACACCTTC. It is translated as CASSLARIYGYTF.

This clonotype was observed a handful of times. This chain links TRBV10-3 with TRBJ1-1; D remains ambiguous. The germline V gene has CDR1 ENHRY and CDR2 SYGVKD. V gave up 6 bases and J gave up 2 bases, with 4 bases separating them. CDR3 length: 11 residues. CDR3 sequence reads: CAIRSNTEAFF. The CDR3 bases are TGTGCCATCAGGTCTAACACTGAAGCTTTCTTT.

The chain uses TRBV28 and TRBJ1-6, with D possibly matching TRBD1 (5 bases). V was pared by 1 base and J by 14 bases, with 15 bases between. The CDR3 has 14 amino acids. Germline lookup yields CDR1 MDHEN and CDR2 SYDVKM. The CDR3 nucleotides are TGTGCCAGCAGTTTATATGGCAGGGTAGAGTCCCTCCACTTT. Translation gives CASSLYGRVESLHF.

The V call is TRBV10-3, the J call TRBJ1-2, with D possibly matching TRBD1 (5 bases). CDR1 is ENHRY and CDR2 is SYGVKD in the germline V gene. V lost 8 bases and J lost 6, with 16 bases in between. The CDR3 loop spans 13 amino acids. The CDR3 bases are TGTGCCATCGCAGGTGGGGGGGAAGATGGCTACACCTTC. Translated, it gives CAIAGGGEDGYTF.

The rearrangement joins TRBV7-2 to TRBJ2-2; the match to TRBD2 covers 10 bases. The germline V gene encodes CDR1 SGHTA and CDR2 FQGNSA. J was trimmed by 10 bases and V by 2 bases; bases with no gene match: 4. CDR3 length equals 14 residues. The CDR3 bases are TGTGCCAGCAGCTTAAGACTAGCGGGCGAGGAGCTGTTTTTT. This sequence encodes CASSLRLAGEELFF.

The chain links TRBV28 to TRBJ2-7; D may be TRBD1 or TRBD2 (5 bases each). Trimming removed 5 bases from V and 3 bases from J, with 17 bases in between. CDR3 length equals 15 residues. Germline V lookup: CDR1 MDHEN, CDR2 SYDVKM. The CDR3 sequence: CASSNRDGKLYEQYF. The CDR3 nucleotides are TGTGCCAGCAGTAACCGGGACGGTAAGCTCTACGAGCAGTACTTC.

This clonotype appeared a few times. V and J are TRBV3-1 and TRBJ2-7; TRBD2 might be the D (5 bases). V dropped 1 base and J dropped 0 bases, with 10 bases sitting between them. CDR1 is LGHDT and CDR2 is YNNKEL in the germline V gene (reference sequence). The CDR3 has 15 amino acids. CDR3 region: CASSQASGVSYEQYF. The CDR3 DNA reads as TGTGCCAGCAGCCAAGCTTCCGGGGTCTCCTACGAGCAGTACTTC.

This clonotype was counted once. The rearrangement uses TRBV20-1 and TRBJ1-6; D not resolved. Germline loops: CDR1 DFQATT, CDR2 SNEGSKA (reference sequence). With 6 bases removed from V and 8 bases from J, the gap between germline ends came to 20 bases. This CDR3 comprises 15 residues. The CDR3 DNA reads TGCAGTGCCCGGACCTATATGGGGTATGATTCACCCCTCCACTTT. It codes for CSARTYMGYDSPLHF.

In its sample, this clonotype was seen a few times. CDR3 DNA sequence: TGTGCCAGCAGTGATGTTGGGACAGGGCTAGATGGCTACACCTTC. It is translated as CASSDVGTGLDGYTF. The V and J genes are TRBV25-1 and TRBJ1-2; 9 positions match TRBD1. V gave up 3 bases and J gave up 6 bases; unmatched junction bases: 8. The CDR3 runs to 15 residues. Germline assignment: CDR1 MGHDK and CDR2 SYGVNS.

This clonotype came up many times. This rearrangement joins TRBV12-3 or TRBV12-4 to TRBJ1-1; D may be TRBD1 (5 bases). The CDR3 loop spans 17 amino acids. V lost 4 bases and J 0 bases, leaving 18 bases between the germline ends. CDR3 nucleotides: TGTGCCAGCAGTTCCGGGACCCCGCACCTCATGAACACTGAAGCTTTCTTT. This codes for CASSSGTPHLMNTEAFF.

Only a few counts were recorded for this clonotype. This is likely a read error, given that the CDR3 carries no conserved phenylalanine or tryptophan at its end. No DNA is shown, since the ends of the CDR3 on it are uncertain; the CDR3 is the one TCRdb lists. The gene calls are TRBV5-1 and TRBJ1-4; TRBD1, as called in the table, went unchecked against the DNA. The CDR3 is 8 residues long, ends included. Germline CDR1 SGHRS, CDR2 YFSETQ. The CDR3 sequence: CASSLEAG.